This TCR beta chain was recovered during a study of T-cell memory formation after mild COVID-19. Germline V gene sequence: CDR1 SGHRS, CDR2 YFSETQ. The length of the CDR3 is 15 residues. Trimming at V came to 3 bases and at J to 6 bases, leaving 7 bases not matched to a gene. TCRdb re-called the 5' RACE reads through MiXCR, storing one row per CDR3 protein. Of about 620,000 distinct CDR3 sequences in the sample, more than 15% were seen once. The chain carries TRBV5-1 and TRBJ2-7; 12 bases map to TRBD2. This clonotype was sampled from an adult woman who had mild COVID-19 (a few samples of this study predate the infection). Cell type and time point are not known. The specimen was PBMCs or a T cell subset sorted from them (not recorded which). The CDR3 nucleotides are TGCGCCAGCAGCTCCAACCGACTAGCGGGGGCCGAGCAGTACTTC. Its protein is CASSSNRLAGAEQYF.